This note documents a single TCR beta chain sequence. The sample belongs to a study of blood T cell repertoires in COVID-19. Across the whole study: Specimens from acute and convalescent COVID-19 originated in the United States, Italy and Spain. PBMCs, B-cell-depleted T cells, or T cells provided the cDNA or gDNA that made up the material.

The CDR3 runs 16 residues. CDR1 LNHDA and CDR2 SQIVND come from the germline V gene (reference sequence). V was pared by 5 bases and J by 1 base, with 17 bases between. In the original analysis: Quantification of nucleated cells was approximated via reference gene primer amplification. Sequenced by immunoSEQ multiplex PCR; TCRdb stores in-frame clones only, minus some. D and trimming come from the DNA, and the V and J calls and clone size come from that table. The table has around 260,000 clones, roughly nine tenths seen once. The sample comprised peripheral blood. The V and J genes are TRBV19 and TRBJ1-1, with D unresolved. This receptor was taken from a man aged 40-50 years who had recovered from COVID-19. In DNA form, the CDR3 reads TGTGCCAGTAGTTCTACGGGGAAATCACAGAACACTGAAGCTTTCTTT. This translates into CASSSTGKSQNTEAFF.